Below, 8 T cell receptor beta chains from the same sample are listed, as sequenced in a study of T cell responses to AZD1222 COVID-19 vaccine. The protocol was immunoSEQ multiplex PCR, while the TCRdb copy is restricted to in-frame clones and leaves out a portion. The sample includes 85,000 to 120,000 clones, 85% to 90% seen only once; the top ten take about 5%. The specimen comprised peripheral blood, sampled on day 0 of AZD1222 vaccination. The receptors were gathered from an adult in good health.

J is TRBJ2-7 and V is TRBV5-6; TRBD1 matches at 7 bases. The V gene end was trimmed by 0 bases and the J gene end by 3 bases; junction bases not matched to a gene: 6. CDR3 length: 15 amino acids. Germline CDR1 reads SGHDT; CDR2 reads YYEEEE. CDR3 DNA: TGTGCCAGCAGCTTGGATGGGGGACAGTACTACGAGCAGTACTTC. This codes for CASSLDGGQYYEQYF.

The chain employs TRBV21-1 and TRBJ1-5; the table gives TRBD1 as D, unverified against the DNA. TRBV21-1 is assigned pseudogene status. This CDR3 has 17 amino acids. CDR3 protein: CASSKGLDRRSNQPQHF. DNA of the CDR3: TGTGCCAGCAGCAAAGGGTTAGACAGGCGGAGTAATCAGCCCCAGCATTTT.

This rearrangement joins TRBV15 to TRBJ2-7; D is unclear. Germline V lookup: CDR1 LNHNV, CDR2 YYDKDF (reference sequence). The CDR3 length is 12 residues. Trimming shortened V by 4 bases and J by 0 bases, and 4 bases separated the two germline ends. The CDR3 reads CATSIGSYEQYF. The CDR3, as DNA: TGTGCCACCAGCATAGGCTCCTACGAGCAGTACTTC. The variable domain in full, completed from reference TRBV15 and TRBJ2-7, reads DAMVIQNPRYQVTQFGKPVTLSCSQTLNHNVMYWYQQKSSQAPKLLFHYYDKDFNNEADTPDNFQSRRPNTSFCFLDIRSPGLGDTAMYLCATSIGSYEQYFGPGTRLTVT.

This chain connects TRBV11-2 to TRBJ2-4; no definite D call. Trimming pared 5 bases from V and 6 bases from J, leaving 14 bases between. Per germline, CDR1 SGHAT and CDR2 FQNNGV. This CDR3 comprises 14 residues. This CDR3 is CASSPGATPNIQYF. Written as DNA, the CDR3 is TGTGCCAGCAGCCCCGGAGCCACCCCAAACATTCAGTACTTC.

The chain is built from TRBV3-1 (or the pseudogene TRBV3-2) and TRBJ1-3; D remains ambiguous. Trimming removed 5 bases from V and 0 bases from J, with 11 bases in between. Germline CDR1 is LGHDT and CDR2 is YNNKEL (reference sequence). CDR3 length: 15 residues. The CDR3 loop reads CASSYPGNSGNTIYF. The CDR3 bases are TGTGCCAGCAGCTACCCCGGAAACTCTGGAAACACCATATATTTT.

The V call is TRBV4-1, the J call TRBJ1-2; unclear D gene. V dropped 1 base and J dropped 1 base, with 10 bases sitting between them. The CDR3 extends over 15 amino acids. Per the germline V gene, CDR1 is MGHRA and CDR2 is YSYEKL. The CDR3 sequence is CASSQVPGNNYGYTF. The DNA for the CDR3 is TGCGCCAGCAGCCAAGTGCCCGGCAATAACTATGGCTACACCTTC.

The V call is TRBV9, the J call TRBJ1-1; no firm D call. The CDR3 covers 15 residues. V lost 0 bases and J lost 3, with 12 bases in between. Germline V CDR1 and CDR2: SGDLS, YYNGEE. The CDR3 DNA follows: TGTGCCAGCAGCGTAGAGGTGGGAAGAGACACTGAAGCTTTCTTT. Translated, it gives CASSVEVGRDTEAFF.

The V gene is TRBV7-9, the J gene TRBJ2-5, with D perhaps given as TRBD1 or TRBD2 (5 bases each). The CDR3 totals 15 residues. The V gene's germline CDR1 is SEHNR and CDR2 FQNEAQ (reference sequence). V was clipped by 1 base and J by 3 bases, with 12 bases between them. CDR3 sequence (DNA): TGTGCCAGCAGCTTAGTCGGGACGGCCGAAGAGACCCAGTACTTC. Translated, it gives CASSLVGTAEETQYF.